These 17 T cell receptor beta chains were sequenced from one sample in a study of cytomegalovirus exposure and HLA in healthy donors. This table comes from immunoSEQ multiplex PCR, and its TCRdb copy is limited to in-frame clones, with some not included. The data hold approximately 200,000 clones, with about 89% observed a single time. The sequenced sample consisted of PBMCs. These receptors were obtained from a woman between 18 and 29 years old in good health and CMV-seronegative.

This clone was picked up one time. The chain uses TRBV5-1 and TRBJ2-1, with 12 bases matching TRBD2. In germline, CDR1 is SGHRS, CDR2 YFSETQ. The CDR3 sequence is 16 residues long. V trimming: 0 bases; J trimming: 4 bases; junction bases outside the gene matches: 2. This CDR3 reads CASSLGLAGAYNEQFF. DNA of the CDR3: TGCGCCAGCAGCTTGGGACTAGCGGGAGCGTACAATGAGCAGTTCTTC.

V usage is TRBV30 and J usage is TRBJ2-1, with TRBD2 matching 10 bases. V dropped 7 bases and J dropped 8; count of bases not matched to a gene: 14. This CDR3 comprises 15 residues. Germline CDR1 is GTSNPN and CDR2 is SVGIG (reference sequence). CDR3 DNA: TGTGCCTTCGCAGTTTCTAGCGGGAGAGGGTATGAGCAGTTCTTC. Its translation: CAFAVSSGRGYEQFF.

The chain recombines TRBV5-6 with TRBJ1-2; weak D call: TRBD1 (5 bases). There are 18 residues in the CDR3. The germline V and J ends were trimmed by 0 bases and 5 bases, with 23 bases remaining between them. CDR1 and CDR2 (germline): SGHDT, YYEEEE. The CDR3 sequence is CASSLESWGRSKEYGYTF. The CDR3 DNA sequence: TGTGCCAGCAGCTTGGAGTCTTGGGGCAGGAGCAAGGAGTATGGCTACACCTTC.

The chain links TRBV19 to TRBJ1-4; D is perhaps TRBD1 (5 bases). CDR3 size: 14 residues. Germline V gene data show CDR1 as LNHDA and CDR2 as SQIVND (reference sequence). V lost 3 bases and J 8 bases, leaving 13 bases between the germline ends. The CDR3 region is CASSIRQGWEKLFF. In DNA form, the CDR3 reads TGTGCCAGTAGTATCCGGCAGGGATGGGAAAAACTGTTTTTT.

This clone occurred a few times. The V call is TRBV4-1, the J call TRBJ1-4; D not certain. CDR3 length: 13 amino acids. V gave up 0 bases and J gave up 8 bases, with 7 bases separating them. Germline assignment: CDR1 MGHRA and CDR2 YSYEKL. For the CDR3, the DNA is TGCGCCAGCAGCCAAGAGCCCCGGGAAAAACTGTTTTTT. It yields the protein CASSQEPREKLFF.

The genes are TRBV18 and TRBJ2-7, with D hard to call. CDR3 size: 13 residues. V dropped 3 bases and J dropped 0 bases, with 6 bases sitting between them. Germline V gene lookup returns CDR1 KGHSH and CDR2 LQKENI. The CDR3 DNA reads as TGTGCCAGCTCACCCTACAGCTCCTACGAGCAGTACTTC. Residues: CASSPYSSYEQYF.

The chain is built from TRBV4-1 and TRBJ2-1, with 12 bases that match TRBD2. V dropped 5 bases and J dropped 4; count of bases not matched to a gene: 6. The CDR3 spans 16 residues. Germline V gene lookup returns CDR1 MGHRA and CDR2 YSYEKL. For the CDR3, the DNA is TGCGCCAGCAGCACCATAGGACTAGCGGGATACAATGAGCAGTTCTTC. Translation: CASSTIGLAGYNEQFF.

This clone was found once. The chain employs TRBV5-5 and TRBJ1-2, with D unresolved. Trimming took 4 bases from V and 4 from J, leaving 14 bases between them. The CDR3 totals 14 residues. CDR1 and CDR2 from the germline V gene are SGHKS and YYEKEE (reference sequence). This chain's CDR3 is CASSLVVSGYGYTF. The CDR3 bases are TGTGCCAGCAGCCTGGTGGTTTCCGGCTATGGCTACACCTTC.

In DNA, the CDR3 is TGTGCCAGCAGTTACTCGATAGCGGGAGGGCCCCACGAGCAGTACTTC. It codes for CASSYSIAGGPHEQYF. J is TRBJ2-7 and V is TRBV6-6; TRBD2 aligns across 11 bases. V shed 0 bases, J shed 5 bases, and the junction held 6 bases outside the gene matches. The CDR3 contains 16 residues. Per the germline V gene, CDR1 is MNHNY and CDR2 is SVGAGI (reference sequence).

The chain is built from TRBV12-5 and TRBJ2-1, with a tentative D call TRBD1 (7 bases). V dropped 6 bases and J dropped 5 bases, with 20 bases sitting between them. Germline loops: CDR1 LGHNT, CDR2 FRNRAP. The CDR3 sequence is 16 residues long. CDR3 amino acids: CASGGGGVGQDNEQFF. The CDR3, as DNA: TGTGCTAGTGGCGGCGGAGGGGTCGGACAGGACAATGAGCAGTTCTTC. The full variable domain, with the rest looked up from reference TRBV12-5 and TRBJ2-1, is DARVTQTPRHKVTEMGQEVTMRCQPILGHNTVFWYRQTMMQGLELLAYFRNRAPLDDSGMPKDRFSAEMPDATLATLKIQPSEPRDSAVYFCASGGGGVGQDNEQFFGPGTRLTVL.

The V call is TRBV6-5, the J call TRBJ1-2; D gene unclear. The germline V and J ends were trimmed by 6 bases and 3 bases, with 11 bases remaining between them. Germline-derived CDR1 and CDR2 are MNHEY and SVGAGI. The CDR3 consists of 13 residues. The CDR3: CASSFYGDYGYTF. CDR3 DNA: TGTGCCAGCAGCTTCTACGGGGACTATGGCTACACCTTC.

The chain combines TRBV7-9 with TRBJ1-1, with TRBD1 matching over 7 bases. V lost 5 bases, J lost 8 bases, and 8 bases stayed unmatched. There are 13 residues in the CDR3. Germline V lookup: CDR1 SEHNR, CDR2 FQNEAQ (reference sequence). CDR3 sequence: CASSLVPGQEAFF. The CDR3 region has the DNA TGTGCCAGCAGCCTCGTCCCGGGACAGGAAGCTTTCTTT.

The chain couples TRBV6-5 to TRBJ2-1; D gene unclear. Trimming removed 6 bases from V and 10 bases from J, with 10 bases in between. Germline V lookup: CDR1 MNHEY, CDR2 SVGAGI. The CDR3 loop spans 11 amino acids. This CDR3 reads CASRSVLEQFF. The CDR3 bases are TGTGCCAGCAGGTCCGTATTAGAGCAGTTCTTC.

The chain has TRBV7-2 and TRBJ2-3; D might be TRBD2 (5 bases). Germline values: CDR1 SGHTA, CDR2 FQGNSA. Between the trimmed V and J ends, which lost 1 base and 1 base, there was a span of 9 bases. The CDR3 spans 15 residues. The CDR3 loop reads CASSLGRAGTDTQYF. In DNA form, the CDR3 reads TGTGCCAGCAGCTTAGGGCGAGCGGGCACAGATACGCAGTATTTT.

The V call is TRBV29-1, the J call TRBJ1-1, with TRBD1 as a possible D gene (6 bases). This CDR3 is 13 amino acids long. V dropped 7 bases and J dropped 0 bases, with 12 bases sitting between them. Per the germline V gene, CDR1 is SQVTM and CDR2 is ANQGSEA. The CDR3 DNA is TGCAGCGCGACCAAGGGGGTGAACACTGAAGCTTTCTTT. Its protein product is CSATKGVNTEAFF.

The chain combines TRBV5-1 with TRBJ1-1; tentatively, D is TRBD1 (5 bases). Germline lookup yields CDR1 SGHRS and CDR2 YFSETQ. Deletions cut 0 bases from V and 4 bases from J, with 7 bases between. CDR3 length: 13 residues. The CDR3 bases are TGCGCCAGCAGCTTGGTAGGGGTCACTGAAGCTTTCTTT. Its protein product is CASSLVGVTEAFF.

The chain couples TRBV6-1 to TRBJ2-1; 9 bases line up with TRBD2. CDR3 length equals 17 residues. From germline, CDR1 is MNHNS and CDR2 SASEGT. Unmatched junction bases numbered 11, after V lost 1 base and J lost 7 bases. The CDR3 coding sequence is TGTGCCAGCAGTGAAGATTTTGGCGGCGGGGGGGCGAATGAGCAGTTCTTC. Its translation: CASSEDFGGGGANEQFF.